The next 9 T cell receptor beta chains were all read from a single sample in a study of cytomegalovirus exposure and HLA in healthy donors. Primers for the PCR totalled 60 Vbeta and 13 Jbeta. Only in-frame clones appear in the TCRdb table, and some are missing; sequencing was by immunoSEQ multiplex PCR. This table has approximately 160,000 clones, approximately 79% appearing once. The sequenced sample was PBMCs. Every receptor here comes from a male donor in good health and CMV-seronegative.

The V and J genes are TRBV11-3 and TRBJ2-2, with 9 bases that match TRBD1. The CDR3 is 16 amino acids. Germline loops: CDR1 SGHNT, CDR2 YENEEA. J gave up 1 base and V 5 bases, and 5 bases lay outside the gene matches. CDR3 DNA: TGTGCCAGCAGCCGCTGGACAGGGGAGAACACCGGGGAGCTGTTTTTT. This gives the protein CASSRWTGENTGELFF.

This clone has only one observation. The chain couples TRBV6-5 to TRBJ2-7; TRBD2 matches 9 bases. The CDR3 has 15 amino acids. Unmatched junction bases numbered 8, after V lost 7 bases and J lost 1 base. The germline V gene has CDR1 MNHEY and CDR2 SVGAGI. CDR3: CASKRGSGGSYEQYF. The CDR3 region has the DNA TGTGCCAGCAAACGGGGTAGCGGGGGTTCCTACGAGCAGTACTTC.

V usage is TRBV19 and J usage is TRBJ1-1, with 7 nucleotides matching TRBD1. The CDR3 spans 16 residues. Germline values: CDR1 LNHDA, CDR2 SQIVND (reference sequence). Germline trimming cut 3 bases from V and 1 base from J; bases unmatched to any gene: 8. CDR3 region: CASSILRGQTNTEAFF. The CDR3 region has the DNA TGTGCCAGTAGTATTTTACGGGGACAGACGAACACTGAAGCTTTCTTT.

This chain connects TRBV27 to TRBJ1-5; D unclear. Germline V CDR1 and CDR2: MNHEY, SMNVEV (reference sequence). The CDR3 sequence is 15 residues long. Trimming took 0 bases from V and 0 from J, leaving 6 bases between them. CDR3 nucleotides: TGTGCCAGCAGTTTATCGAGCGGTAGCAATCAGCCCCAGCATTTT. The encoded protein is CASSLSSGSNQPQHF.

CDR3 nucleotides: TGTGCCAGTCGCCTAGCGGGGAGCTCCTACAATGAGCAGTTCTTC. Translating gives CASRLAGSSYNEQFF. The chain has TRBV25-1 and TRBJ2-1; 9 nucleotides line up with TRBD2. The CDR3 length is 15 residues. Germline CDR1 MGHDK, CDR2 SYGVNS. V gave up 9 bases and J gave up 0 bases; unmatched junction bases: 6. Combining the CDR3 with reference TRBV25-1 and TRBJ2-1 gives the whole variable domain EADIYQTPRYLVIGTGKKITLECSQTMGHDKMYWYQQDPGMELHLIHYSYGVNSTEKGDLSSESTVSRIRTEHFPLTLESARPSHTSQYLCASRLAGSSYNEQFFGPGTRLTVL.

J is TRBJ1-2 and V is TRBV6-5; 7 bases align to TRBD1. The junction had 2 bases not matched to a gene; V was cut back by 0 bases and J by 4 bases. Germline assignment: CDR1 MNHEY and CDR2 SVGAGI. CDR3 length equals 14 residues. In DNA form, the CDR3 reads TGTGCCAGCAGTTACTCGGACAGGAGCTATGGCTACACCTTC. Protein: CASSYSDRSYGYTF.

This chain uses TRBV19 with TRBJ2-1, with 7 positions matching TRBD2. J was trimmed by 0 bases and V by 3 bases; bases with no gene match: 2. CDR1 is LNHDA, CDR2 SQIVND, per germline (reference sequence). The CDR3 sequence is 15 residues long. The CDR3 sequence is CASSIGGVSYNEQFF. CDR3 coding DNA: TGTGCCAGTAGTATTGGGGGGGTCTCCTACAATGAGCAGTTCTTC.

The chain joins TRBV11-3 to TRBJ2-5; 12 bases are shared with TRBD2. V gave up 5 bases and J gave up 0 bases; unmatched junction bases: 7. This CDR3 spans 17 amino acids. Germline loops: CDR1 SGHNT, CDR2 YENEEA. CDR3 DNA sequence: TGTGCCAGCAGCAAATGGACTAGCGGGACAAACCAAGAGACCCAGTACTTC. Protein: CASSKWTSGTNQETQYF. Drawing the rest from reference TRBV11-3 and TRBJ2-5, the complete variable domain is EAGVVQSPRYKIIEKKQPVAFWCNPISGHNTLYWYLQNLGQGPELLIRYENEEAVDDSQLPKDRFSAERLKGVDSTLKIQPAELGDSAVYLCASSKWTSGTNQETQYFGPGTRLLVL.

This clone was counted once. The V gene is TRBV4-2, the J gene TRBJ2-1; the D gene is possibly TRBD1 (6 bases). Germline V gives CDR1 LGHNA, CDR2 YNFKEQ. The CDR3 runs 14 residues. V lost 0 bases to trimming and J lost 9 bases, with 12 bases between them. The CDR3: CASSQDPRGGEQFF. As DNA, the CDR3 is TGTGCCAGCAGCCAAGATCCCAGGGGCGGTGAGCAGTTCTTC.